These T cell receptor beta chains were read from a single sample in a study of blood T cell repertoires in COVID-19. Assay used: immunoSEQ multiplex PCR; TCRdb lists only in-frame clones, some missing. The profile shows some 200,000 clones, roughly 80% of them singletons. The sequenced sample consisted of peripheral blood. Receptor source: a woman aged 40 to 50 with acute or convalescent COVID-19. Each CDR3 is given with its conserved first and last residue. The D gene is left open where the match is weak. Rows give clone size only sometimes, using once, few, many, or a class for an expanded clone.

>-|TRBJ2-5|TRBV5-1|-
CASSLVGGQTQYF
TGCGCCAGCAGCTTGGTCGGGGGGCAGACCCAGTACTTC
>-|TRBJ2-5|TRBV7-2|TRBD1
CASRREGGRETQYF
TGTGCCAGCAGACGAGAAGGGGGCAGGGAGACCCAGTACTTC
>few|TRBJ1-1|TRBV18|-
CASSLGQNMNTEAFF
TGTGCCAGCTCTCTTGGACAGAATATGAACACTGAAGCTTTCTTT
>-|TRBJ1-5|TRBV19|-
CASSMEVGGGEPQHF
TGTGCCAGTAGTATGGAGGTGGGGGGGGGAGAGCCCCAGCATTTT
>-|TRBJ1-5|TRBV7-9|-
CASSPDDYQPQHF
TGTGCCAGCAGCCCCGACGACTATCAGCCCCAGCATTTT
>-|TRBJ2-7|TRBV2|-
CASSDGQGIYEQYF
TGTGCCAGCAGTGATGGGCAGGGGATCTACGAGCAGTACTTC
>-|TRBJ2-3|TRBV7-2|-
CASSSRSRDTQYF
TGTGCCAGCAGCTCGAGGTCTAGAGATACGCAGTATTTT
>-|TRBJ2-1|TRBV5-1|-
CASSEGSGTRSYNEQFF
TGCGCCAGCAGCGAGGGTAGCGGTACACGCTCCTACAATGAGCAGTTCTTC
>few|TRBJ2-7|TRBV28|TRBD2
CASRELAPTYEQYF
TGTGCCAGCAGGGAACTAGCGCCCACCTACGAGCAGTACTTC
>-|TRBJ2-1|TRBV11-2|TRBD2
CASSWRGAGYNEQFF
TGTGCCAGCAGCTGGCGGGGAGCGGGGTACAATGAGCAGTTCTTC